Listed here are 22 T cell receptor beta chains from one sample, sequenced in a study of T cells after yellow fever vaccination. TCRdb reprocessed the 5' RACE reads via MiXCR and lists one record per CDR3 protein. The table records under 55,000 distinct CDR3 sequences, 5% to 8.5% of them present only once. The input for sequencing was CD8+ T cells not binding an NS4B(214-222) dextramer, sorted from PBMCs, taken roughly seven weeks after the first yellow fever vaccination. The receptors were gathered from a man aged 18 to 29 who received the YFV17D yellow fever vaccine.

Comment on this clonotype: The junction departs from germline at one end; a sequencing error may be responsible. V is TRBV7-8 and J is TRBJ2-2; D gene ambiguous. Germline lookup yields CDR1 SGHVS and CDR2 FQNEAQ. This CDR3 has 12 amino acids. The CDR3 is CASRLAPGELFF. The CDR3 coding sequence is TGTGCCAGCAGATTAGCTCCCGGGGAGCTGTTTTTT.

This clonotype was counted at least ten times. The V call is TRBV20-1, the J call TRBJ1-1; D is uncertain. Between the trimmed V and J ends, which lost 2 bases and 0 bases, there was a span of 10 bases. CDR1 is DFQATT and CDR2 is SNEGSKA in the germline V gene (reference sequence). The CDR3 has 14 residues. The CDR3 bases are TGCAGTGCTAGATCCCAGGCTATGAACACTGAAGCTTTCTTT. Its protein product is CSARSQAMNTEAFF.

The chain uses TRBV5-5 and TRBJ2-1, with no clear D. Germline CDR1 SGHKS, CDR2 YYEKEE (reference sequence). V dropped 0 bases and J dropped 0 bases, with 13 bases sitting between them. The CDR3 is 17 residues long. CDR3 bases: TGTGCCAGCAGCTTGGGGGCAGATTTTAGCTCCTACAATGAGCAGTTCTTC. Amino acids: CASSLGADFSSYNEQFF.

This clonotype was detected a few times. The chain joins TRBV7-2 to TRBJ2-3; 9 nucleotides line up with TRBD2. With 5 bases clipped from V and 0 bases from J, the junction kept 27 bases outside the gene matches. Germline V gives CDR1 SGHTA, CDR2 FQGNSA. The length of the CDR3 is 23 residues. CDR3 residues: CASSATLGQYEAGGPQSTDTQYF. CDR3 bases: TGTGCCAGCAGCGCGACGTTGGGACAGTATGAAGCGGGGGGCCCCCAGAGCACAGATACGCAGTATTTT.

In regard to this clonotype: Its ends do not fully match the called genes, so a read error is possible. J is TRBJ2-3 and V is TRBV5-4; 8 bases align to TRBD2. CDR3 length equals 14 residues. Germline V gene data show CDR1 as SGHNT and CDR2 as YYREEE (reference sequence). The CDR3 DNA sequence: TGTGCCAGCAGCCGGGGGGGCAGCAGAGATACGCAGTATTTT. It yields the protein CASSRGGSRDTQYF.

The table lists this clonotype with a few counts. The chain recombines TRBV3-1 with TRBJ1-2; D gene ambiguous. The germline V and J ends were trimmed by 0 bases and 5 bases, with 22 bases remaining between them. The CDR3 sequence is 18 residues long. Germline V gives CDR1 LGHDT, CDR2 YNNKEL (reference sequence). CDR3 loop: CASSQEVGGVARQYGYTF. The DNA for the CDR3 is TGTGCCAGCAGCCAAGAAGTCGGTGGGGTGGCCAGACAATATGGCTACACCTTC. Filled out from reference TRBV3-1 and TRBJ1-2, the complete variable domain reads DTAVSQTPKYLVTQMGNDKSIKCEQNLGHDTMYWYKQDSKKFLKIMFSYNNKELIINETVPNRFSPKSPDKAHLNLHINSLELGDSAVYFCASSQEVGGVARQYGYTFGSGTRLTVV.

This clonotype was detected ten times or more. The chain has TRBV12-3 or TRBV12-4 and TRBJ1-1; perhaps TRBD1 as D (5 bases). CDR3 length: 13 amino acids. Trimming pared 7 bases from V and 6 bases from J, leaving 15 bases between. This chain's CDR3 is CASNPVGTAEAFF. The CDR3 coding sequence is TGTGCCAGCAACCCCGTAGGGACGGCTGAAGCTTTCTTT.

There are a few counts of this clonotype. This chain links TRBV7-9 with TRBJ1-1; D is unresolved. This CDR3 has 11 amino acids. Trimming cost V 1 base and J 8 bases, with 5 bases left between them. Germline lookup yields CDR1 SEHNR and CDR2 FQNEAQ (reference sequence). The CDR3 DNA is TGTGCCAGCAGCTTAGAGGAGGAAGCTTTCTTT. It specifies CASSLEEEAFF. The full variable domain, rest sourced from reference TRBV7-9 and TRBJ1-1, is DTGVSQNPRHKITKRGQNVTFRCDPISEHNRLYWYRQTLGQGPEFLTYFQNEAQLEKSRLLSDRFSAERPKGSFSTLEIQRTEQGDSAMYLCASSLEEEAFFGQGTRLTVV.

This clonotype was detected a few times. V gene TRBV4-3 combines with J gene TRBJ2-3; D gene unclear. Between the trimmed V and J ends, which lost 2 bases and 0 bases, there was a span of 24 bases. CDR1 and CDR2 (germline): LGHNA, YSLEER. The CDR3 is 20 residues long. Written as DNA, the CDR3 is TGCGCCAGCAGCCAACTACGGACCACCTTTACACCCCCTAGCACAGATACGCAGTATTTT. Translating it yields CASSQLRTTFTPPSTDTQYF.

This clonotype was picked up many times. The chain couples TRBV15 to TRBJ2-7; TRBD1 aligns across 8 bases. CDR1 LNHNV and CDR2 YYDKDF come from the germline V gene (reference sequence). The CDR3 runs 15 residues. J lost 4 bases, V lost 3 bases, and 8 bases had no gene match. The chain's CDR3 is CATSSLDREGYEQYV. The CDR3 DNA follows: TGTGCCACCAGCAGCTTGGACAGGGAAGGTTACGAGCAGTACGTC.

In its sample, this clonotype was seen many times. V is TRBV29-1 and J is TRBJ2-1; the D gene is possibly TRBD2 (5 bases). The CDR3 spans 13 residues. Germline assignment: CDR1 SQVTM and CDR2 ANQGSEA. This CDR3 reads CSDKTSTYNEQFF. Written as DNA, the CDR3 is TGCAGTGACAAAACTAGTACCTACAATGAGCAGTTCTTC.

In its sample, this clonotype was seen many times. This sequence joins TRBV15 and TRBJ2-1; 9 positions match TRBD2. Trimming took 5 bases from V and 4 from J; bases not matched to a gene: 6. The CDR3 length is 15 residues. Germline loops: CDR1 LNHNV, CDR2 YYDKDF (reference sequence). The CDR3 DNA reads TGTGCCACCAGCCAATTAGCGGGGGATTACAATGAGCAGTTCTTC. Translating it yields CATSQLAGDYNEQFF.

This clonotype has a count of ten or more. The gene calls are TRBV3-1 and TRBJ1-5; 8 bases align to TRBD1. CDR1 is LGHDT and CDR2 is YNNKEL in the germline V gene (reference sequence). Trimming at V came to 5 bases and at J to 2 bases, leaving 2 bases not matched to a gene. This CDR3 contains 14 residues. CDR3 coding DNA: TGTGCCAGCAGCTCGGACAGGGGCAATCAGCCCCAGCATTTT. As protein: CASSSDRGNQPQHF.

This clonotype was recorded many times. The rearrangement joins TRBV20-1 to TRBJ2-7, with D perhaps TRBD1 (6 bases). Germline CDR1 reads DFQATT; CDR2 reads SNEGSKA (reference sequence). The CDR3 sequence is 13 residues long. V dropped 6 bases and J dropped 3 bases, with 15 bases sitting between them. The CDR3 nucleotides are TGCAGTGCGAGGACAGTTTCCAACTACGAGCAGTACTTC. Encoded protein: CSARTVSNYEQYF.

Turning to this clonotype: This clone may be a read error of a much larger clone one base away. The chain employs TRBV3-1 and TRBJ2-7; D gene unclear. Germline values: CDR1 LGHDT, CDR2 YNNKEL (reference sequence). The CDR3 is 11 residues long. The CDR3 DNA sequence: TGTGGCAGCAGCCTACCCTACGAGCAGTACGTC. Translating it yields CGSSLPYEQYV.

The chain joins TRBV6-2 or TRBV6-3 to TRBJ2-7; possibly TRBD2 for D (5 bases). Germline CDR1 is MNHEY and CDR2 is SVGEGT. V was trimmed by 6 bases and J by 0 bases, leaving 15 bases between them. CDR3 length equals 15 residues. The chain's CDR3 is CASSGVTGPSYEQYF. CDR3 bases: TGTGCCAGCAGCGGGGTCACCGGGCCCTCCTACGAGCAGTACTTC.

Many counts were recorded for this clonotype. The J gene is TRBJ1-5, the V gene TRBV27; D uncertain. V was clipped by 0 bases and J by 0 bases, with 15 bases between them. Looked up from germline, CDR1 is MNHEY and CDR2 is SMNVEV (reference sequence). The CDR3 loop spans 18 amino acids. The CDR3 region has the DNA TGTGCCAGCAGTTTATCTCCGCCGGGAGGATATAGCAATCAGCCCCAGCATTTT. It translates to CASSLSPPGGYSNQPQHF.

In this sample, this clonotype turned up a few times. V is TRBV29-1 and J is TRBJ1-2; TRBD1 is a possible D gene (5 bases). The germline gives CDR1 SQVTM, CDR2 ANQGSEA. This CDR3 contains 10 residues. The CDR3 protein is CRVGDYGYTF. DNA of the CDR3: TGCAGAGTAGGGGACTATGGCTACACCTTC. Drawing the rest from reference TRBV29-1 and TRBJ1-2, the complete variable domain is SAVISQKPSRDICQRGTSLTIQCQVDSQVTMMFWYRQQPGQSLTLIATANQGSEATYESGFVIDKFPISRPNLTFSTLTVSNMSPEDSSIYLCRVGDYGYTFGSGTRLTVV.

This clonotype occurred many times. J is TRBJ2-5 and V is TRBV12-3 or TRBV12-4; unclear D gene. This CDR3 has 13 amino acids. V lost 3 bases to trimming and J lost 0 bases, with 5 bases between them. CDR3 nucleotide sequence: TGTGCCAGCAGTTTTGGCTACCAAGAGACCCAGTACTTC. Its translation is CASSFGYQETQYF.

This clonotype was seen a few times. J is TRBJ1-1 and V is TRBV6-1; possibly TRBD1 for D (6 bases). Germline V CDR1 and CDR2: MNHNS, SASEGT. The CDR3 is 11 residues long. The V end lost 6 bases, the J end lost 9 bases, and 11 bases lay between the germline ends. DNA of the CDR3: TGTGCCAGCAGGGGGGGGCACCAAGCTTTCTTT. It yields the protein CASRGGHQAFF.

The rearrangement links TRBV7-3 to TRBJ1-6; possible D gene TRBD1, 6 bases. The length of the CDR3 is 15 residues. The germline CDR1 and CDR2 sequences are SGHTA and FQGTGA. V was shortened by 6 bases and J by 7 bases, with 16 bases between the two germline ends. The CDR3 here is CASRKGLQGNSPLHF. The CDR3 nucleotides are TGTGCCAGCAGAAAAGGGCTACAGGGAAATTCACCCCTCCACTTT.

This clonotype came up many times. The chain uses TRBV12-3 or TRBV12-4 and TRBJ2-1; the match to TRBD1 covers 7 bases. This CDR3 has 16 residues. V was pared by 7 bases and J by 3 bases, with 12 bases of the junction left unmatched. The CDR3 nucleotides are TGTGCCAGCATCCGCCGACAGGGTCGAGACTACAATGAGCAGTTCTTC. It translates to CASIRRQGRDYNEQFF.